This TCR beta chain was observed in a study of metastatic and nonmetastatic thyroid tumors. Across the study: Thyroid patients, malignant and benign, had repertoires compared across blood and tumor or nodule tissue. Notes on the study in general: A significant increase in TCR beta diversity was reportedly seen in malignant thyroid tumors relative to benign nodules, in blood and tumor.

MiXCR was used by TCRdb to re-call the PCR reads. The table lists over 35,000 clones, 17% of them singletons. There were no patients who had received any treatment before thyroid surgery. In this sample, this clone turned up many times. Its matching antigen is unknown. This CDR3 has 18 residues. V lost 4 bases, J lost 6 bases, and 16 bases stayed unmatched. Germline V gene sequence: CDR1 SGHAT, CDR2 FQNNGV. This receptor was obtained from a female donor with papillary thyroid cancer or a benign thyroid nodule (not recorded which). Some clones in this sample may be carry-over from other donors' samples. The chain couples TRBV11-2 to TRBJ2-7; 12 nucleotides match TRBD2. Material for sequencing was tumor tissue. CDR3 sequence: CASSSHPTSGSSFSEQYF. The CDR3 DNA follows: TGTGCCAGCAGCTCACACCCGACTAGCGGGAGTAGCTTTAGCGAGCAGTACTTC. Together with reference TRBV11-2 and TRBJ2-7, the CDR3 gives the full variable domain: EAGVAQSPRYKIIEKRQSVAFWCNPISGHATLYWYQQILGQGPKLLIQFQNNGVVDDSQLPKDRFSAERLKGVDSTLKIQPAKLEDSAVYLCASSSHPTSGSSFSEQYFGPGTRLTVT.